This T cell receptor (beta chain) comes out of a study of blood T cell repertoires in COVID-19. Study overall: Whether acute or convalescent, the COVID-19 samples came from the United States, Italy and Spain. T cells, B-cell-depleted T cells, or PBMCs provided the cDNA or gDNA that served as material.

In the original processing: By means of reference gene primer amplification, nucleated cell counts were estimated. TCRdb keeps only in-frame clones here, not all; method: immunoSEQ multiplex PCR. V and J calls and clone size come straight from that table; D and trimming were deduced from the DNA. The table lists over 85,000 clones, 75% to 90% of them singletons. The V end lost 4 bases, the J end lost 0 bases, and 23 bases lay between the germline ends. Germline loops: CDR1 SGHRS, CDR2 YFSETQ. The CDR3 consists of 18 residues. V is TRBV5-1 and J is TRBJ2-7; D perhaps matches TRBD1 (7 bases). The clonotype comes from a woman over 75 with acute or convalescent COVID-19. Sequencing used peripheral blood. The CDR3 spells CASSPPRDSVSSSYEQYF. CDR3 DNA sequence: TGCGCCAGCAGCCCGCCGCGGGACAGTGTCTCTAGCTCCTACGAGCAGTACTTC.